This T cell receptor beta chain stems from a study of cytomegalovirus exposure and HLA in healthy donors. Use of 60 Vbeta and 13 Jbeta primers characterized the PCR. The repertoire was sequenced with immunoSEQ multiplex PCR; TCRdb's copy has only in-frame clones and lacks some. In the table there are about 130,000 clones, around 70% of which are singletons. Germline CDR1 and CDR2: MNHNS and SASEGT. Trimming left V 1 base short and J 2 bases short, with 6 bases between. The CDR3 is made up of 15 amino acids. Study-wide results and limits: Later on, a genetic analysis was performed. It linked a missense variant in DCLRE1C with V- and J-gene trimming of TCR beta. Exclusion applied to some V segments, including TRBV6-2 and TRBV6-3, as they were indistinguishable. Apart from CMV serostatus, no immune exposure information was available. Rarity characterized most TCR sequences, yet some public TCRs appeared in many donors.

A remark on this clone: What it binds is not known.

The origin of this receptor is a human donor in good health. The V call is TRBV6-1, the J call TRBJ2-6; TRBD2 is a possible D gene (6 bases). The sequencing sample was made of PBMCs. CDR3 in amino acids: CASSEGGAGANVLTF. CDR3 DNA: TGTGCCAGCAGTGAAGGGGGGGCTGGGGCCAACGTCCTGACTTTC.